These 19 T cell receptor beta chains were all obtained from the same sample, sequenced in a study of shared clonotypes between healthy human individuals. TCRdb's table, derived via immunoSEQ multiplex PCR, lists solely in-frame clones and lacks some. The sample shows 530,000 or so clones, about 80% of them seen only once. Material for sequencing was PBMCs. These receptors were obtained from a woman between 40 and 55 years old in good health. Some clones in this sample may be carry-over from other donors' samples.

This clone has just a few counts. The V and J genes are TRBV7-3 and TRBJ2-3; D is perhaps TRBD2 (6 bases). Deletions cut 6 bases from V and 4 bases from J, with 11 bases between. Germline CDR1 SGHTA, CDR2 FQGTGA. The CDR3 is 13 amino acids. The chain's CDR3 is CASSRELADTQYF. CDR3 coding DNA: TGTGCCAGCAGTCGGGAGTTGGCAGATACGCAGTATTTT.

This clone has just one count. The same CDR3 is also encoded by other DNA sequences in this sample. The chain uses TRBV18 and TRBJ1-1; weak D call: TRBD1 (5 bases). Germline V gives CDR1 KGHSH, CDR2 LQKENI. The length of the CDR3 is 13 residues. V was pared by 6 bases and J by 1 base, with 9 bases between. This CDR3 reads CASSPGGNTEAFF. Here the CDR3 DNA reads TGTGCCAGCTCTCCCGGGGGGAACACTGAAGCTTTCTTT.

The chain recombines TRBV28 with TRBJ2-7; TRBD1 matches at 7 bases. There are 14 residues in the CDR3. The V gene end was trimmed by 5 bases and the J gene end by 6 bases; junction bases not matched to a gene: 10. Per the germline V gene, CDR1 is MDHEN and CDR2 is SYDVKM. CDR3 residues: CASSPPTGTVEQYF. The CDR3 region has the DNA TGTGCCAGCAGTCCGCCGACAGGGACGGTCGAGCAGTACTTC.

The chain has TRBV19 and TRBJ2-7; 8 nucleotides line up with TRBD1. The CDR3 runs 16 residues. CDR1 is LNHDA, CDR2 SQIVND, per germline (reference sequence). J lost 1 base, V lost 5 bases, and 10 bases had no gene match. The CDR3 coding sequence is TGTGCCAGTAGTCCGAGGGCGACAGGGGATTCCTACGAGCAGTACTTC. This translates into CASSPRATGDSYEQYF.

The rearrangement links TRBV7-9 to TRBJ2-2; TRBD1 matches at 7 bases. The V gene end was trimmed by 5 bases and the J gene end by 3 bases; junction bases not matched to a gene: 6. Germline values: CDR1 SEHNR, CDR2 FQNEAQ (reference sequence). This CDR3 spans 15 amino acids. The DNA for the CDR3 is TGTGCCAGCAGCCCCCGACAGGGACACACCGGGGAGCTGTTTTTT. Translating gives CASSPRQGHTGELFF.

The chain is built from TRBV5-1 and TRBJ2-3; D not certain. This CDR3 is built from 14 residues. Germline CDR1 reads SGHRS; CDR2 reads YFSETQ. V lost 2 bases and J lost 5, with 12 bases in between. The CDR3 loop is CASSFSSSVDTQYF. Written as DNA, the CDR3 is TGCGCCAGCAGCTTCTCTAGTTCGGTAGATACGCAGTATTTT.

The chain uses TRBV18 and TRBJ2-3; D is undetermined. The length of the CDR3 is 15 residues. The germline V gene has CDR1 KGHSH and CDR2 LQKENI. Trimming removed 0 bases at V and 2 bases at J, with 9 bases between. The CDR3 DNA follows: TGTGCCAGCTCACCACCTGGCGCACACACAGATACGCAGTATTTT. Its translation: CASSPPGAHTDTQYF.

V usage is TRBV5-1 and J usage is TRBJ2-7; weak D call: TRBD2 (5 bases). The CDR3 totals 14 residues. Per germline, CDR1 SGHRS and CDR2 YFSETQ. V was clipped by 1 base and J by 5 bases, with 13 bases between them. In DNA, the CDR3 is TGCGCCAGCAGCTTGATACCAGGAGCGGACGAGCAGTACTTC. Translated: CASSLIPGADEQYF.

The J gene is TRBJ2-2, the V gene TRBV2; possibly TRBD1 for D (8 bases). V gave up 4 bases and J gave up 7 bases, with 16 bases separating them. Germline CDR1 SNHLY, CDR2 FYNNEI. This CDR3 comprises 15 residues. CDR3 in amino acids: CASSGQGREFGELFF. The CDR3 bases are TGTGCCAGCAGTGGACAGGGGCGGGAGTTCGGGGAGCTGTTTTTT.

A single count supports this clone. The CDR3 spells CASSQDRGGATQYF. In DNA form, the CDR3 reads TGTGCCAGCAGCCAAGATAGGGGGGGAGCCACGCAGTATTTT. The chain joins TRBV4-2 to TRBJ2-3, with D possibly TRBD2 on 7 matching bases. Germline V gene sequence: CDR1 LGHNA, CDR2 YNFKEQ. The ends were cut back, 0 bases at V and 9 bases at J, with 13 bases in the middle. CDR3 length: 14 residues.

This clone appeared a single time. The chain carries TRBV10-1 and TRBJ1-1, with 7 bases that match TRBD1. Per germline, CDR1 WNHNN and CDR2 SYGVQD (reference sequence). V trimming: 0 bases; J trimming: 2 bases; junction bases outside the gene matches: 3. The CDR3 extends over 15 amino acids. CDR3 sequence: CASSESRQGNTEAFF. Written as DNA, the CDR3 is TGCGCCAGCAGTGAGTCCCGACAGGGCAACACTGAAGCTTTCTTT.

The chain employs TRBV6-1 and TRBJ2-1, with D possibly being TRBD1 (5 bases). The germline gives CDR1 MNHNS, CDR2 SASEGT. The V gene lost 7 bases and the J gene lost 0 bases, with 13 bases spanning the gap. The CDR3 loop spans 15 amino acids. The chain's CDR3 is CASNRGHSSYNEQFF. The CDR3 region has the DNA TGTGCCAGCAATAGGGGCCATAGCTCCTACAATGAGCAGTTCTTC.

The CDR3 nucleotides read TGTGCCAGCAGTTTAACTACCGGGAACTACAATGAGCAGTTCTTC. As protein: CASSLTTGNYNEQFF. This chain connects TRBV6-5 to TRBJ2-1, with D possibly TRBD2 on 5 matching bases. CDR1 is MNHEY and CDR2 is SVGAGI in the germline V gene. V was cut by 4 bases and J by 3 bases, with 13 bases left in between. CDR3 length: 15 residues.

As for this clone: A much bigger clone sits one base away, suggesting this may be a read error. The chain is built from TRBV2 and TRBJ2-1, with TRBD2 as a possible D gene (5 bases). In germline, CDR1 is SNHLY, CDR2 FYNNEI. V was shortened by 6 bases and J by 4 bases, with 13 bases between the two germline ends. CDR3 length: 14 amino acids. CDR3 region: CASRRTGGYNEQFF. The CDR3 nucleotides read TGTGCCAGCAGGCGGACTGGCGGATACAATGAGCAGTTCTTC.

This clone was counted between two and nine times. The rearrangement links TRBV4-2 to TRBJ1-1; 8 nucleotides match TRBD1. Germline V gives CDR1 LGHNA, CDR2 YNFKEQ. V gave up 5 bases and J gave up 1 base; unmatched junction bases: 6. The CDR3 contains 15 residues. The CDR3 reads CASSTKGQANTEAFF. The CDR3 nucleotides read TGTGCCAGCAGCACAAAGGGACAGGCGAACACTGAAGCTTTCTTT.

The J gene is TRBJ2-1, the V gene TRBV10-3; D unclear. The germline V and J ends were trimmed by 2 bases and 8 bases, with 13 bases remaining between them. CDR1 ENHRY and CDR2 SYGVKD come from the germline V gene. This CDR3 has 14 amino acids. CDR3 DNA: TGTGCCATCAGTGAGGGGCGTGAGTTGGATGAGCAGTTCTTC. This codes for CAISEGRELDEQFF.

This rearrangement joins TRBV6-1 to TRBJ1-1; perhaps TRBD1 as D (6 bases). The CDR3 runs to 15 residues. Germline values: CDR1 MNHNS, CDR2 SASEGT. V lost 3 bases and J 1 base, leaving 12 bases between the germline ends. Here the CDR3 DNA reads TGTGCCAGCAGTGACACAGGGAGGGGGAACACTGAAGCTTTCTTT. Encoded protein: CASSDTGRGNTEAFF.

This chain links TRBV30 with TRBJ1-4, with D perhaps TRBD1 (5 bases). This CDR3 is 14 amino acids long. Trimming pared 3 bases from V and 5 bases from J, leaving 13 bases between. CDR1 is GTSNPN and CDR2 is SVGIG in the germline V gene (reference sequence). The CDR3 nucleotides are TGTGCCTGGAGCGGAGGGGCGGGAAATGAAAAACTGTTTTTT. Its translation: CAWSGGAGNEKLFF.

The CDR3 bases are TGTGCCTGTAACCCGGGCCCGCCGGGGACCCAGTACTTC. It is translated as CACNPGPPGTQYF. V usage is TRBV30 and J usage is TRBJ2-5; no clear D. Germline CDR1 GTSNPN, CDR2 SVGIG (reference sequence). The CDR3 is 13 amino acids. The V gene lost 6 bases and the J gene lost 7 bases, with 18 bases spanning the gap.